The 9 T cell receptor beta chains given below trace back to one sample, sequenced in a study of early stage breast cancer tumors. Measured with immunoSEQ multiplex PCR; TCRdb has only the in-frame clones, and not every one. The table lists roughly 57,000 clones, about 93% of them singletons, with approximately 4.7% in the top ten. Sequenced sample: blood. The receptor set was obtained from a person between 65 and 79 years old with breast cancer.

V is TRBV7-9 and J is TRBJ2-1; D may be TRBD2 (5 bases). Germline values: CDR1 SEHNR, CDR2 FQNEAQ (reference sequence). The V and J ends lost 7 bases and 2 bases respectively, with 12 bases between them. The CDR3 length is 14 residues. The CDR3 is CASTPAGAYNEQFF. The CDR3 DNA reads TGTGCCAGCACCCCGGCGGGTGCCTACAATGAGCAGTTCTTC. The whole variable domain, filled in from reference TRBV7-9 and TRBJ2-1, reads DTGVSQNPRHKITKRGQNVTFRCDPISEHNRLYWYRQTLGQGPEFLTYFQNEAQLEKSRLLSDRFSAERPKGSFSTLEIQRTEQGDSAMYLCASTPAGAYNEQFFGPGTRLTVL.

The chain recombines TRBV5-4 with TRBJ1-2, with D uncertain. The CDR3 loop spans 15 amino acids. Trimming removed 3 bases at V and 5 bases at J, with 17 bases between. CDR1 is SGHNT and CDR2 is YYREEE in the germline V gene (reference sequence). CDR3 in DNA: TGTGCCAGCAGCTCGGCGCGGGAGGTTGGATATGGCTACACCTTC. This gives the protein CASSSAREVGYGYTF.

The gene calls are TRBV2 and TRBJ1-2, with D tentatively TRBD1 (6 bases). CDR3 size: 14 residues. Trimming left V 6 bases short and J 4 bases short, with 15 bases between. Germline CDR1 is SNHLY and CDR2 is FYNNEI. The CDR3 DNA sequence: TGTGCCAGCAGGGACGGGGGGCGCAGCTATGGCTACACCTTC. The encoded protein is CASRDGGRSYGYTF.

This chain links TRBV7-9 with TRBJ1-6, with D perhaps TRBD1 (6 bases). CDR1 is SEHNR, CDR2 FQNEAQ, per germline (reference sequence). V gave up 8 bases and J gave up 0 bases, with 20 bases separating them. The CDR3 is made up of 18 amino acids. The CDR3 spells CASGGGGQLSSYNSPLHF. The CDR3 nucleotides read TGTGCCAGCGGTGGGGGGGGACAACTGAGCTCCTATAATTCACCCCTCCACTTT.

The chain recombines TRBV6-1 with TRBJ2-1; 12 positions match TRBD2. The CDR3 spans 15 residues. The germline CDR1 and CDR2 sequences are MNHNS and SASEGT. J lost 5 bases, V lost 7 bases, and 6 bases had no gene match. This CDR3 is CASTEGLAGHNEQFF. The DNA of the CDR3 is TGTGCCAGCACCGAGGGACTAGCGGGCCACAATGAGCAGTTCTTC.

The chain links TRBV2 to TRBJ1-4, with TRBD1 as a possible D gene (6 bases). Deletions cut 6 bases from V and 5 bases from J, with 10 bases between. From germline, CDR1 is SNHLY and CDR2 FYNNEI. The CDR3 is made up of 13 amino acids. This chain's CDR3 is CASSLQGNEKLFF. CDR3 bases: TGTGCCAGCAGCCTACAGGGAAATGAAAAACTGTTTTTT.

This chain joins TRBV5-1 and TRBJ2-4, with D tentatively TRBD2 (7 bases). CDR3 length equals 13 residues. Trimming removed 0 bases from V and 7 bases from J, with 8 bases in between. Germline CDR1 SGHRS, CDR2 YFSETQ. The CDR3 protein is CASSLEGGNIQYF. CDR3 DNA sequence: TGCGCCAGCAGCTTGGAGGGGGGGAACATTCAGTACTTC.

The chain has TRBV11-3 and TRBJ2-1; D is possibly TRBD2 (6 bases). The length of the CDR3 is 15 residues. CDR1 is SGHNT, CDR2 YENEEA, per germline. Between the trimmed V and J ends, which lost 5 bases and 0 bases, there was a span of 11 bases. Here the CDR3 DNA reads TGTGCCAGCAGCCCGGGGGTAGGCTCCTACAATGAGCAGTTCTTC. It translates to CASSPGVGSYNEQFF.

The chain uses TRBV19 and TRBJ1-3, with a possible D match to TRBD1 (6 bases). Germline CDR1 and CDR2: LNHDA and SQIVND (reference sequence). V lost 5 bases and J lost 4, with 12 bases in between. This CDR3 is built from 14 residues. In DNA, the CDR3 is TGTGCCAGTAGTCTCCAGGGGCCAGGAAACACCATATATTTT. This gives the protein CASSLQGPGNTIYF.